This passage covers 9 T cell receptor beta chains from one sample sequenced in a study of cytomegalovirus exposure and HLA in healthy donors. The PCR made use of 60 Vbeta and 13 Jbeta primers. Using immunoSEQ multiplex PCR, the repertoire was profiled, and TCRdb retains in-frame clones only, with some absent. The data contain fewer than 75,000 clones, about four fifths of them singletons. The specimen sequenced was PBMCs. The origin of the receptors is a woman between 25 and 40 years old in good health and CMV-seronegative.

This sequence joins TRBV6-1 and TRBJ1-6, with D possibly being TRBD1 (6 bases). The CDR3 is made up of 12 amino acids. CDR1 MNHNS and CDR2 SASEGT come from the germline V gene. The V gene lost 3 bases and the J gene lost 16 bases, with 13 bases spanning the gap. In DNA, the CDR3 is TGTGCCAGCAGTGAGCGACTCCAGGGGCTCCACTTT. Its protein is CASSERLQGLHF.

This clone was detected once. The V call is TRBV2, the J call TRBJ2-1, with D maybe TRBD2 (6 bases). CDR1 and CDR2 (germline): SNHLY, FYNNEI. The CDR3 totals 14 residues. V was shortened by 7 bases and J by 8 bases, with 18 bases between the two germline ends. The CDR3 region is CASILPGAGDEQFF. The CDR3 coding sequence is TGTGCCAGCATCCTTCCGGGAGCTGGCGATGAGCAGTTCTTC. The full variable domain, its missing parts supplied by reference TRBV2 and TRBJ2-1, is EPEVTQTPSHQVTQMGQEVILRCVPISNHLYFYWYRQILGQKVEFLVSFYNNEISEKSEIFDDQFSVERPDGSNFTLKIRSTKLEDSAMYFCASILPGAGDEQFFGPGTRLTVL.

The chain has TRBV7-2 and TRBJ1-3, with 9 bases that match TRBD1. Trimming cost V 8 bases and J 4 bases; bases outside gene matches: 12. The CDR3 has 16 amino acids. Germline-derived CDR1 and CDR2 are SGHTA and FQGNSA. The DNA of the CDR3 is TGTGCCAGCGGACAGGGGAACCTCCTCGACGGAAACACCATATATTTT. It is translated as CASGQGNLLDGNTIYF.

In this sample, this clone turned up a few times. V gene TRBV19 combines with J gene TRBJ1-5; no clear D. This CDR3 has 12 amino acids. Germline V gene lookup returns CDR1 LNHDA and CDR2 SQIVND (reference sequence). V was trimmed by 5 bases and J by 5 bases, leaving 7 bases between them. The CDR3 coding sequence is TGTGCCAGTAGTCTACCCTATCAGCCCCAGCATTTT. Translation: CASSLPYQPQHF.

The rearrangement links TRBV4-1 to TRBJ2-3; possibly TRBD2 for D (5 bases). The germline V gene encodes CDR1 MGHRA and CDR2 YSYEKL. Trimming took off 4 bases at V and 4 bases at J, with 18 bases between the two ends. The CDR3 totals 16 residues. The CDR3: CASSPSGLPRADTQYF. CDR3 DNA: TGCGCCAGCAGCCCAAGCGGACTGCCGAGGGCAGATACGCAGTATTTT.

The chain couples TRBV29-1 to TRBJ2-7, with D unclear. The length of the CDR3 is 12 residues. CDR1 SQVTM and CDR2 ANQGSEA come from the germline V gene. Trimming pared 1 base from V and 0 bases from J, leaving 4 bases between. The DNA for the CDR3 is TGCAGCGTTGAAGTTAACTCCTACGAGCAGTACTTC. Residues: CSVEVNSYEQYF.

For the CDR3, the DNA is TGTGCCAGCAGCCCTGGACAGGCGACCGAAGAGACCCAGTACTTC. Amino acid sequence: CASSPGQATEETQYF. This chain joins TRBV7-9 and TRBJ2-5; 7 bases map to TRBD1. Trimming took 5 bases from V and 3 from J; bases not matched to a gene: 9. The CDR3 runs 15 residues. CDR1 is SEHNR and CDR2 is FQNEAQ in the germline V gene (reference sequence).

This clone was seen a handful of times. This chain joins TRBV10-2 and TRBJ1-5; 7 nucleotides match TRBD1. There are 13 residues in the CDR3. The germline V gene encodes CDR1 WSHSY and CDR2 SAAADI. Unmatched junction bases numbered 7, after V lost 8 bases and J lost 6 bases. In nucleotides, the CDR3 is TGCGCCAGCCGAGACAGGGACAGTCAGCCCCAGCATTTT. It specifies CASRDRDSQPQHF.

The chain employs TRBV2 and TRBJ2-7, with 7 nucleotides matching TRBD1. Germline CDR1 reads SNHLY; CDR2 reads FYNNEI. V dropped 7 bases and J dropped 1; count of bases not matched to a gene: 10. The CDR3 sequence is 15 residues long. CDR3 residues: CASMREQGPSYEQYF. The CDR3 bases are TGTGCCAGCATGAGGGAACAGGGGCCTTCCTACGAGCAGTACTTC.